A single sample gave rise to the 9 T cell receptor beta chains below, sequenced in a study of blood T cell repertoires in COVID-19. Profiled with immunoSEQ multiplex PCR; TCRdb holds only in-frame clones, not every one. The table has about 120,000 clones, 75% to 85% seen once. Sequencing was performed on peripheral blood. All receptors come from a woman in her sixties or seventies with acute or convalescent COVID-19.

The chain recombines TRBV27 with TRBJ1-1; D is unresolved. This CDR3 has 13 residues. Trimming removed 5 bases from V and 4 bases from J, with 11 bases in between. Germline V gene data show CDR1 as MNHEY and CDR2 as SMNVEV (reference sequence). The DNA of the CDR3 is TGTGCCAGCAGTGTGACTGGTGGCACTGAAGCTTTCTTT. It codes for CASSVTGGTEAFF.

The chain employs TRBV28 and TRBJ1-4, with TRBD1 matching 8 bases. This CDR3 region has 16 residues. Germline CDR1 is MDHEN and CDR2 is SYDVKM. Trimming removed 5 bases from V and 7 bases from J; junction bases left unmatched: 12. The CDR3 coding sequence is TGTGCCAGCAGTACAGGGGGGACCGTTTCGGGTGAAAAACTGTTTTTT. It is translated as CASSTGGTVSGEKLFF.

V is TRBV9 and J is TRBJ2-5; possible D gene TRBD2, 5 bases. The V gene's germline CDR1 is SGDLS and CDR2 YYNGEE. CDR3 length equals 14 residues. The germline V and J ends were trimmed by 0 bases and 5 bases, with 11 bases remaining between them. CDR3 amino acids: CASSVEPLGETQYF. Here the CDR3 DNA reads TGTGCCAGCAGCGTAGAACCACTAGGCGAGACCCAGTACTTC.

This chain links TRBV7-2 with TRBJ1-1; 8 nucleotides line up with TRBD1. The CDR3 extends over 11 amino acids. V trimming: 4 bases; J trimming: 10 bases; junction bases outside the gene matches: 2. From germline, CDR1 is SGHTA and CDR2 FQGNSA. CDR3 DNA: TGTGCCAGCAGCTCCAGGGGGCCAGCTTTCTTT. Its protein product is CASSSRGPAFF.

The rearrangement joins TRBV18 to TRBJ1-1; 10 bases align to TRBD1. The germline CDR1 and CDR2 sequences are KGHSH and LQKENI. J lost 6 bases, V lost 3 bases, and 10 bases had no gene match. This CDR3 has 16 amino acids. The DNA for the CDR3 is TGTGCCAGCTCACCTTACACTGGACAGGGGGACTCTGAAGCTTTCTTT. This translates into CASSPYTGQGDSEAFF.

CDR3 loop: CASSRGQGGETQYF. As DNA, the CDR3 is TGTGCCAGCAGCCGAGGACAGGGTGGAGAGACCCAGTACTTC. The chain links TRBV7-8 to TRBJ2-5; TRBD1 agrees at 8 bases. The CDR3 totals 14 residues. Germline CDR1 reads SGHVS; CDR2 reads FQNEAQ. J lost 4 bases, V lost 5 bases, and 6 bases had no gene match.

This clone was counted between two and nine times. V usage is TRBV19 and J usage is TRBJ1-5, with a possible D match to TRBD1 (6 bases). In germline, CDR1 is LNHDA, CDR2 SQIVND (reference sequence). The V end lost 0 bases, the J end lost 0 bases, and 9 bases lay between the germline ends. The CDR3 totals 16 residues. The CDR3 coding sequence is TGTGCCAGTAGTATAGAAGGACAGAATAGCAATCAGCCCCAGCATTTT. Translating it yields CASSIEGQNSNQPQHF.

The CDR3 nucleotides read TGTGCCAGCAGCCTCCTGAGGGGGCCCCAAGAGACCCAGTACTTC. It is translated as CASSLLRGPQETQYF. The chain combines TRBV14 with TRBJ2-5; TRBD1 aligns across 7 bases. With 4 bases clipped from V and 1 base from J, the junction kept 6 bases outside the gene matches. The CDR3 runs to 15 residues. Germline CDR1 is SGHDN and CDR2 is FVKESK.

The V and J genes are TRBV19 and TRBJ2-1; perhaps TRBD1 as D (6 bases). CDR1 and CDR2 (germline): LNHDA, SQIVND (reference sequence). V lost 2 bases to trimming and J lost 5 bases, with 13 bases between them. The CDR3 contains 15 residues. DNA for the CDR3: TGTGCCAGTAGTATAAACATGGCAGGGGACAATGAGCAGTTCTTC. It specifies CASSINMAGDNEQFF. Full variable domain (remainder filled in from reference TRBV19 and TRBJ2-1): DGGITQSPKYLFRKEGQNVTLSCEQNLNHDAMYWYRQDPGQGLRLIYYSQIVNDFQKGDIAEGYSVSREKKESFPLTVTSAQKNPTAFYLCASSINMAGDNEQFFGPGTRLTVL.